Given below is one TCR beta chain in context. Its antigen is still unknown. This sample was included in a study of cytomegalovirus exposure and HLA in healthy donors. Study results and limitations: TCR beta chains numbering under 200 were designated cytomegalovirus-associated. One later analysis, an examination of the roughly 110 validation repertoires, found that first-cohort TCR clusters tended to co-occur in them.

The germline V and J ends were trimmed by 10 bases and 0 bases, with 12 bases remaining between them. The CDR3 loop spans 13 amino acids. CDR1 ENHRY and CDR2 SYGVKD come from the germline V gene. The assay was immunoSEQ multiplex PCR, and TCRdb's table has in-frame clones only and misses some. The sample comprises some 140,000 clones, 70% to 90% of which are singletons, and under 3% rests with the top ten. This rearrangement joins TRBV10-3 to TRBJ1-1, with D uncertain. The sequencing sample was made of PBMCs. This sequence originates from a man aged 18 to 29 in good health and CMV-seronegative. The CDR3, as DNA: TGTGCCACGACGACAAGCATGAACACTGAAGCTTTCTTT. This codes for CATTTSMNTEAFF.